This section outlines one T cell receptor beta chain sequence together with its context. The data are from a study of T cell changes during pregnancy in multiple sclerosis. CDR1 LGHNA and CDR2 YNFKEQ come from the germline V gene. This CDR3 has 15 amino acids. V gave up 0 bases and J gave up 1 base; unmatched junction bases: 0. Sequenced by immunoSEQ multiplex PCR; TCRdb stores in-frame clones only, minus some. Among 45,000 to 70,000 clones listed, roughly 90% were seen once. This chain uses TRBV4-2 with TRBJ2-5; 9 bases are a match to TRBD2. The sample consisted of CD4+ T cells from peripheral blood mononuclear cells, taken after pregnancy. The receptor was isolated from a female donor with multiple sclerosis, enrolled in a pregnancy study. CDR3 in DNA: TGTGCCAGCAGCCAAGAGCGGGGGGGCCAAGAGACCCAGTACTTC. It codes for CASSQERGGQETQYF.